Sequencing of this TCR beta chain was carried out in a study of OX40 agonist ivuxolimab in advanced cancers. With 2 bases clipped from V and 6 bases from J, the junction kept 13 bases outside the gene matches. The CDR3 sequence is 18 residues long. Germline CDR1 and CDR2: MNHNS and SASEGT. Sequencing was performed with immunoSEQ multiplex PCR; in TCRdb, only in-frame clones are kept and a portion is missing. The sample records approximately 50,000 clones, over 80% being singletons. Study results and limitations: Those patients achieving a partial response at 0.1-3.0 mg/kg showed among the lowest clonal expansion.

To note about this clone: Its target is unknown.

The clonotype comes from an adult with an advanced solid tumor such as melanoma, head and neck, liver or kidney cancer. This specimen was CD4+ or CD8+ T cells sorted from blood, taken in a trial of the OX40 agonist ivuxolimab. The V call is TRBV6-1, the J call TRBJ1-5; 10 bases are a match to TRBD1. CDR3 in DNA: TGTGCCAGCAGTGAATCGCCAGTTGGGACAGGGGCTAGTCAGCCCCAGCATTTT. Residues: CASSESPVGTGASQPQHF.